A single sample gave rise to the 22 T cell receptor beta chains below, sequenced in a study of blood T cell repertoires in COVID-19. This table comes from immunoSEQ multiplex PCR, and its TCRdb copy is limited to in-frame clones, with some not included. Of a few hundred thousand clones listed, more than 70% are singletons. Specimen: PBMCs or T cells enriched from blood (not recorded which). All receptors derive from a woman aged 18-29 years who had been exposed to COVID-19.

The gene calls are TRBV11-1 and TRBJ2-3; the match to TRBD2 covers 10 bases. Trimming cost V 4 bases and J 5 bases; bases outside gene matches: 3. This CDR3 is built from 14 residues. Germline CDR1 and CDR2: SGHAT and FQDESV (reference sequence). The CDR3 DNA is TGTGCCAGCAGCTCCAGACTAGCGGGAGATACGCAGTATTTT. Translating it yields CASSSRLAGDTQYF.

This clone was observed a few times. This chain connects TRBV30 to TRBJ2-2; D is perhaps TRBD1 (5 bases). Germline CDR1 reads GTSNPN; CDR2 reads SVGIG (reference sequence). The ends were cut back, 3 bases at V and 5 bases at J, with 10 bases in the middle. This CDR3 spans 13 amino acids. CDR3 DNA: TGTGCCTGGAGGAACCAGGGAACCGGGGAGCTGTTTTTT. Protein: CAWRNQGTGELFF.

CDR3 nucleotide sequence: TGTGCCAGCAGTGACGAGGGGGCGGCAGGTTCACCCCTCCACTTT. This gives the protein CASSDEGAAGSPLHF. The chain uses TRBV6-4 and TRBJ1-6; 7 positions match TRBD1. After removal of 2 bases from V and 9 bases from J, the junction contained 7 bases not matched to a gene. The CDR3 sequence is 15 residues long. Germline V CDR1 and CDR2: MRHNA, SNTAGT.

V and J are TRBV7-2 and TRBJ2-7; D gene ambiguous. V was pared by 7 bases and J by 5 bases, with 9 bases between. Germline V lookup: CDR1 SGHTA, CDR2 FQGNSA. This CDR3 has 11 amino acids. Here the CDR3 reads CASTISDEQYF. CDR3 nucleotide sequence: TGTGCCAGCACCATATCGGACGAGCAGTACTTC.

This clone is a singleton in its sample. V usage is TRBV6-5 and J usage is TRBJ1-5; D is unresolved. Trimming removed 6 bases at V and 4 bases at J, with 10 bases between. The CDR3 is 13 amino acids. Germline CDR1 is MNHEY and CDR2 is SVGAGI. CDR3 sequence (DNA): TGTGCCAGCAGGACGGGAGTAAATCAGCCCCAGCATTTT. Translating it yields CASRTGVNQPQHF.

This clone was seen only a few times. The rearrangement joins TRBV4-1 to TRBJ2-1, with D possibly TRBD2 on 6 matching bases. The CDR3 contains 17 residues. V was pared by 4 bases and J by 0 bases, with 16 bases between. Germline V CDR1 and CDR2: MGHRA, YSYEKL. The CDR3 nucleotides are TGCGCCAGCAGCCCGCCTCCGACTAGGAGCTCCTACAATGAGCAGTTCTTC. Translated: CASSPPPTRSSYNEQFF.

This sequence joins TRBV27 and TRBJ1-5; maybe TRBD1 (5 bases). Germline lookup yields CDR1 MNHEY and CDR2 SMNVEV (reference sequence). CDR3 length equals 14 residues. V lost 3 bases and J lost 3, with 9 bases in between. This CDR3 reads CASSFRDDNQPQHF. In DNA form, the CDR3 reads TGTGCCAGCAGTTTCAGGGATGACAATCAGCCCCAGCATTTT.

The CDR3 loop is CASSLTVPAFF. DNA for the CDR3: TGTGCCAGCAGCTTAACTGTTCCGGCTTTCTTT. This chain connects TRBV7-3 to TRBJ1-1; unclear D gene. Per the germline V gene, CDR1 is SGHTA and CDR2 is FQGTGA. The CDR3 is made up of 11 amino acids. Trimming took 0 bases from V and 11 from J, leaving 7 bases between them.

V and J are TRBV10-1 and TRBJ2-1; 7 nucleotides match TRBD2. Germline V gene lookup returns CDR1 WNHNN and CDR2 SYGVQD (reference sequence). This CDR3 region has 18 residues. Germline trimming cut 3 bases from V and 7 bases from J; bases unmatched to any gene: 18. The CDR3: CASSDWREYTPPFNEQFF. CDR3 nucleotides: TGCGCCAGCAGTGATTGGCGGGAGTATACCCCTCCCTTTAATGAGCAGTTCTTC.

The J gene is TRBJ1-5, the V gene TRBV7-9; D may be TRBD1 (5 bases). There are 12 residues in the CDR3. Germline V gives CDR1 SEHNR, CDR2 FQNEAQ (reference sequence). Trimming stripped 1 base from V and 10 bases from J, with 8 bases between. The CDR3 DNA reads TGTGCCAGCAGCTTAGGACAGTTACCCCAGCATTTT. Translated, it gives CASSLGQLPQHF.

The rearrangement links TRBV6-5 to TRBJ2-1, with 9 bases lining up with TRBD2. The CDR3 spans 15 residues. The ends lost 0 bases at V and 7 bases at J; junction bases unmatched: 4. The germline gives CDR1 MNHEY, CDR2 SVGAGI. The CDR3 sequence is CASSYSSLAGNEQFF. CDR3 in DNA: TGTGCCAGCAGTTACTCGAGTCTAGCGGGAAATGAGCAGTTCTTC.

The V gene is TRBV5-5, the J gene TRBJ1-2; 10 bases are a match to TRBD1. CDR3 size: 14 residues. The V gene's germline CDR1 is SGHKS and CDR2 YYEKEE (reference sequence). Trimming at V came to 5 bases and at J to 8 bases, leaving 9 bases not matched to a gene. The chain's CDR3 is CASSKTGGAWGYTF. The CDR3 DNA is TGTGCCAGCAGTAAGACAGGGGGCGCCTGGGGCTACACCTTC.

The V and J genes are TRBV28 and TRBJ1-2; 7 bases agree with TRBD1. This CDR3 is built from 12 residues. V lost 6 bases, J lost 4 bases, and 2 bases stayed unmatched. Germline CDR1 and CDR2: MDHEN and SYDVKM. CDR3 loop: CASRDRPYGYTF. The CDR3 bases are TGTGCCAGCAGGGACAGGCCCTATGGCTACACCTTC.

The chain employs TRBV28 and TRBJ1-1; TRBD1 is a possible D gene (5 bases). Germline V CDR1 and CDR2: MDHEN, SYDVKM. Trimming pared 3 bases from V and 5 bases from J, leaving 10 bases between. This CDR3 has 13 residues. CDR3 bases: TGTGCCAGCAGTTTGCCAGGGCTGACTGAAGCTTTCTTT. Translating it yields CASSLPGLTEAFF.

CDR3 protein: CASSRSPGTGGGVSTEAFF. The DNA of the CDR3 is TGTGCCAGCAGCCGTAGTCCCGGGACAGGGGGCGGTGTAAGTACTGAAGCTTTCTTT. The gene calls are TRBV5-5 and TRBJ1-1; 12 bases fit TRBD1. This CDR3 has 19 residues. Germline trimming cut 4 bases from V and 5 bases from J; bases unmatched to any gene: 18. CDR1 SGHKS and CDR2 YYEKEE come from the germline V gene (reference sequence).

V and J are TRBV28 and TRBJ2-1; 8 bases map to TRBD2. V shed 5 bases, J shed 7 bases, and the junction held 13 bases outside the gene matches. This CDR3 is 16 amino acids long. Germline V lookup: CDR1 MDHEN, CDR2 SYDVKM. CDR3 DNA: TGTGCCAGCAGTCCCCTGGTGAGCGGGAGACTTAATGAGCAGTTCTTC. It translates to CASSPLVSGRLNEQFF.

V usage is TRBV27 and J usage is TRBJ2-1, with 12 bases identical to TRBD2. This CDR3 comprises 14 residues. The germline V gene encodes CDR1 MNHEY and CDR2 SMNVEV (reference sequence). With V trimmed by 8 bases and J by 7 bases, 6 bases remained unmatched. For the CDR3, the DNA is TGTGCCAGCGCCCTAGCGGGGGGGACGAATGAGCAGTTCTTC. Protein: CASALAGGTNEQFF.

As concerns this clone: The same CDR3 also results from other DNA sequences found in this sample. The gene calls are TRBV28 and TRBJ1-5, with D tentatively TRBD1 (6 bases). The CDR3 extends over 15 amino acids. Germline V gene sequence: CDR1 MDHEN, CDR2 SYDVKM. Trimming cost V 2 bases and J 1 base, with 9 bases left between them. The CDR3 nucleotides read TGTGCCAGCAGTTTAACAGGGTACAGCAATCAGCCCCAGCATTTT. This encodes CASSLTGYSNQPQHF.

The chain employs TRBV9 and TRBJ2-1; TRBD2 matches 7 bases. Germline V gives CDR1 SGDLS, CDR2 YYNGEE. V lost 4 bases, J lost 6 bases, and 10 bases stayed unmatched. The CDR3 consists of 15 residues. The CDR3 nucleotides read TGTGCCAGCAGCCCCTACGCGGGAGCGCTCAATGAGCAGTTCTTC. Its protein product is CASSPYAGALNEQFF.

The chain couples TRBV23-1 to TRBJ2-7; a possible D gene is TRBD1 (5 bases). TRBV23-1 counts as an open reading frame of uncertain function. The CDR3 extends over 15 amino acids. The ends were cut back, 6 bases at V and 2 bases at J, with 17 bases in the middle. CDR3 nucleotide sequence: TGCGCCAGCAGATCCGATGACAGAGACGCCTACGAGCAGTACTTC. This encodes CASRSDDRDAYEQYF.

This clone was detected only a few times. For the CDR3, the DNA is TGTGCCAGCAGCTCCCGGACAGGGGGCTATGGCTACACCTTC. Amino acids: CASSSRTGGYGYTF. This chain uses TRBV7-2 with TRBJ1-2, with 10 positions matching TRBD1. The CDR3 runs 14 residues. The junction had 3 bases not matched to a gene; V was cut back by 4 bases and J by 4 bases. Per the germline V gene, CDR1 is SGHTA and CDR2 is FQGNSA.

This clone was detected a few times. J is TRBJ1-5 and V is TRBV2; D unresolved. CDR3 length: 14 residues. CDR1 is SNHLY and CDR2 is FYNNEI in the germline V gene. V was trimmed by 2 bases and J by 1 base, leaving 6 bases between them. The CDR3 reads CASSEPESNQPQHF. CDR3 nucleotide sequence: TGTGCCAGCAGTGAACCCGAGAGCAATCAGCCCCAGCATTTT.